What follows are 10 T cell receptor beta chains derived from one specimen sequenced in a study of blood T cell repertoires in COVID-19. Assay used: immunoSEQ multiplex PCR; TCRdb lists only in-frame clones, some missing. Of some 180,000 clones in the sample, roughly 79% were seen once. Sequenced material: peripheral blood. The receptors come from a woman of 80 years or more with COVID-19, enrolled during active disease.

Worth noting for this clone: An end of the junction does not agree with germline; a read error may underlie this. The chain links TRBV2 to TRBJ2-1; 8 bases fit TRBD2. The CDR3 is 18 amino acids. Germline-derived CDR1 and CDR2 are SNHLY and FYNNEI. CDR3 region: CPRRGGLAGASPWNEQFF. The CDR3 bases are TGCCCCCGCCGGGGGGGCCTCGCGGGGGCGAGCCCTTGGAATGAGCAGTTCTTC.

V and J are TRBV3-1 (or the pseudogene TRBV3-2) and TRBJ2-5, with D perhaps matching TRBD2 (6 bases). V was clipped by 4 bases and J by 1 base, with 19 bases between them. This CDR3 is built from 17 residues. CDR1 and CDR2 from the germline V gene are LGHDT and YNNKEL (reference sequence). CDR3 residues: CASSPPREKGIQETQYF. The CDR3 DNA reads as TGTGCCAGCAGCCCCCCACGGGAGAAAGGTATCCAAGAGACCCAGTACTTC.

The CDR3 sequence is CASKITGVETQYF. The CDR3 DNA reads TGTGCCAGCAAAATTACAGGGGTTGAGACCCAGTACTTC. The chain employs TRBV6-5 and TRBJ2-5, with TRBD1 matching over 7 bases. The CDR3 contains 13 residues. V lost 7 bases, J lost 5 bases, and 7 bases stayed unmatched. Germline loops: CDR1 MNHEY, CDR2 SVGAGI.

This chain links TRBV2 with TRBJ1-5; TRBD1 matches 8 bases. The CDR3 length is 16 residues. Germline V lookup: CDR1 SNHLY, CDR2 FYNNEI. The trim removed 6 bases at V and 6 bases at J, leaving 13 bases unmatched. CDR3: CASRLSGTGMSQPQHF. As DNA, the CDR3 is TGTGCCAGCAGATTATCCGGGACAGGTATGTCTCAGCCCCAGCATTTT. Based on the CDR3 plus reference TRBV2 and TRBJ1-5, the full variable domain is EPEVTQTPSHQVTQMGQEVILRCVPISNHLYFYWYRQILGQKVEFLVSFYNNEISEKSEIFDDQFSVERPDGSNFTLKIRSTKLEDSAMYFCASRLSGTGMSQPQHFGDGTRLSIL.

The CDR3 nucleotides are TGTGCCAGCAGCTCCTTCGGGACAGGGTCGATGCAGTACTTC. Residues: CASSSFGTGSMQYF. The rearrangement links TRBV3-1 (or the pseudogene TRBV3-2) to TRBJ2-7; TRBD1 agrees at 9 bases. After removal of 5 bases from V and 9 bases from J, the junction contained 11 bases not matched to a gene. The CDR3 length is 14 residues. Germline CDR1 reads LGHDT; CDR2 reads YNNKEL (reference sequence).

This sequence joins TRBV4-3 and TRBJ2-1, with 8 bases aligning to TRBD1. The CDR3 is made up of 16 amino acids. V dropped 5 bases and J dropped 0; count of bases not matched to a gene: 6. Germline lookup yields CDR1 LGHNA and CDR2 YSLEER. The CDR3 protein is CASSSQQGDSYNEQFF. In nucleotides, the CDR3 is TGCGCCAGCAGCTCCCAACAGGGGGACTCCTACAATGAGCAGTTCTTC.

The CDR3 loop is CASSAGQIYGYTF. The CDR3 bases are TGTGCCAGCAGCGCCGGACAGATCTATGGCTACACCTTC. V is TRBV6-6 and J is TRBJ1-2, with D perhaps matching TRBD1 (6 bases). CDR3 length: 13 amino acids. Looked up from germline, CDR1 is MNHNY and CDR2 is SVGAGI (reference sequence). The germline V and J ends were trimmed by 6 bases and 4 bases, with 12 bases remaining between them.

The V gene is TRBV2, the J gene TRBJ2-1, with a tentative D call TRBD2 (5 bases). Germline V lookup: CDR1 SNHLY, CDR2 FYNNEI. V shed 4 bases and J shed 2 bases, with 6 bases lying between them. CDR3 length: 13 residues. The CDR3 coding sequence is TGTGCCAGCAGTGGACTACCCTACAATGAGCAGTTCTTC. Its translation: CASSGLPYNEQFF. The full variable domain, with the rest looked up from reference TRBV2 and TRBJ2-1, is EPEVTQTPSHQVTQMGQEVILRCVPISNHLYFYWYRQILGQKVEFLVSFYNNEISEKSEIFDDQFSVERPDGSNFTLKIRSTKLEDSAMYFCASSGLPYNEQFFGPGTRLTVL.

This clone has just a few counts. This chain joins TRBV5-5 and TRBJ1-2; 7 bases line up with TRBD1. The CDR3 has 15 amino acids. The V segment lost 4 bases and the J segment 3 bases; nucleotides outside the gene matches: 9. Germline values: CDR1 SGHKS, CDR2 YYEKEE (reference sequence). CDR3 amino acids: CASSPGDSRHYGYTF. For the CDR3, the DNA is TGTGCCAGCAGCCCCGGGGACAGTCGACACTATGGCTACACCTTC.

V usage is TRBV24-1 and J usage is TRBJ1-5; possibly TRBD1 for D (6 bases). The CDR3 has 14 amino acids. Trimming took off 7 bases at V and 7 bases at J, with 16 bases between the two ends. CDR1 KGHDR and CDR2 SFDVKD come from the germline V gene. Written as DNA, the CDR3 is TGTGCCACCAGCCATGGGGGCCCCGGGCAGCCCCAGCATTTT. This gives the protein CATSHGGPGQPQHF.